The following is a TCR beta chain sequence with its context. The antigen is unknown. The CDR3 is made up of 15 amino acids. The germline CDR1 and CDR2 sequences are MNHEY and SMNVEV (reference sequence). The V and J ends lost 4 bases and 4 bases, in that order; junction bases with no gene match: 4. The input for sorted-subset replicate PCRs was approximately 210 ng DNA, tens of thousands of T cell genomes. Authors' methods: ImmunoSEQ junction-only sequences lacked quality scores, so their filtering differed. Repertoires were generated with immunoSEQ multiplex PCR, while TCRdb's copy carries only in-frame clones and drops some. That table gives V, J and clone size, and the DNA gave D and trimming. Here the sample spans about 1.5 million clones, 96% being singletons. The sample originates from a study of shared clonotypes between healthy human individuals. Study-level results: Rarefaction demonstrated incomplete sorted-subset sequencing despite large depth. The low donor count limited represented genetic and exposure-history diversity.

Input material: naive CD4+ T cells sorted from blood. Subset given: CD45RA+ positively selected. The gene calls are TRBV27 and TRBJ2-1; the match to TRBD2 covers 10 bases. This receptor was obtained from a young man in good health. This CDR3 is CASSSGLARYNEQFF. CDR3 DNA: TGTGCCAGCAGTTCGGGACTAGCGAGATACAATGAGCAGTTCTTC.